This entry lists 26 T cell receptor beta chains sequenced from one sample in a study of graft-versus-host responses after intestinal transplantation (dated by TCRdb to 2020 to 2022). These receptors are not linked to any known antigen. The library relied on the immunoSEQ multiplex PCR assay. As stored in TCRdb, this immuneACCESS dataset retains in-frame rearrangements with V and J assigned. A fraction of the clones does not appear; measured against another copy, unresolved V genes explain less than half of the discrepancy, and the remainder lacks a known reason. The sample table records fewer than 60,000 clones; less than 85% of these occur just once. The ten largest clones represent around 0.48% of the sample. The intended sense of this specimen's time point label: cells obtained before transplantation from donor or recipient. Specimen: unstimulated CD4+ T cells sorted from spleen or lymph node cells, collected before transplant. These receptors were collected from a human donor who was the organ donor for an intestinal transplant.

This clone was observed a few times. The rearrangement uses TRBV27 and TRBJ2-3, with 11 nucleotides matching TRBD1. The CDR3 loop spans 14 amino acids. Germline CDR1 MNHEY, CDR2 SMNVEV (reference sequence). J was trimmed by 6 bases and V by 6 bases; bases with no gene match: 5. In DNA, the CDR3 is TGTGCCAGCAGCCTGGACAGGGGGCGCGATACGCAGTATTTT. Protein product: CASSLDRGRDTQYF.

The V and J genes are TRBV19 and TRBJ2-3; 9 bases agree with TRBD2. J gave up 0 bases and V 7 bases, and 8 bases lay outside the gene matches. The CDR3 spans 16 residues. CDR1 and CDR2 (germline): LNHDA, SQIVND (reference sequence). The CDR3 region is CASKGGSGSSTDTQYF. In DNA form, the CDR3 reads TGTGCCAGTAAGGGAGGTAGCGGGAGTAGCACAGATACGCAGTATTTT.

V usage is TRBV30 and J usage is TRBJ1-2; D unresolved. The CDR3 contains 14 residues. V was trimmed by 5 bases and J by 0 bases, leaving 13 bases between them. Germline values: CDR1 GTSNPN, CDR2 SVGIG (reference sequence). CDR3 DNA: TGTGCCTGGGTCAGTCGCCTCGCTAACTATGGCTACACCTTC. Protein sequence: CAWVSRLANYGYTF.

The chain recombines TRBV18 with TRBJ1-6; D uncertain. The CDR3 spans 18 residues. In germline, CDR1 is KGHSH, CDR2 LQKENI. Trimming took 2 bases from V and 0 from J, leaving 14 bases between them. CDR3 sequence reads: CASSPIPRTSSYNSPLHF. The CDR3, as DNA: TGTGCCAGCTCACCAATACCTCGAACTAGCTCCTATAATTCACCCCTCCACTTT.

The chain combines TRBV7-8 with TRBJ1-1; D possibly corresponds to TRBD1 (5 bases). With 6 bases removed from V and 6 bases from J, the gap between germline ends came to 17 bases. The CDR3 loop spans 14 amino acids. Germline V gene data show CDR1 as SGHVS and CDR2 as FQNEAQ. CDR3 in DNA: TGTGCCAGCAGGGCGGGGCAGGCTGGGCCTGAAGCTTTCTTT. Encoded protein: CASRAGQAGPEAFF.

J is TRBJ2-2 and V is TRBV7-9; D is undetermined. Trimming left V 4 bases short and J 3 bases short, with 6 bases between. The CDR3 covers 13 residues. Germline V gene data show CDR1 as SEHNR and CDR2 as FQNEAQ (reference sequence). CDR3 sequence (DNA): TGTGCCAGCAGCTACCCCGACACCGGGGAGCTGTTTTTT. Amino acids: CASSYPDTGELFF.

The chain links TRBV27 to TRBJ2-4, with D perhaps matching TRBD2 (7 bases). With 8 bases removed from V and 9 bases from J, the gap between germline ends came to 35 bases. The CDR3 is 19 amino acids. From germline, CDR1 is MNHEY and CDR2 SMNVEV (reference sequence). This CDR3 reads CASSLSGGRALGGQTIQYF. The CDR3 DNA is TGTGCCAGCTCCCTCTCTGGGGGGCGCGCGTTGGGGGGGCAAACCATTCAGTACTTC.

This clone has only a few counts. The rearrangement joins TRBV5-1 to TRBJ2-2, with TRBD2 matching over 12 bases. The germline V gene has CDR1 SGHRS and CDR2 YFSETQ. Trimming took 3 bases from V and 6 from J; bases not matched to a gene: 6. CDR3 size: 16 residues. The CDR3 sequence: CASSSSGGAIPGELFF. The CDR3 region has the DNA TGCGCCAGCAGCTCTAGCGGGGGGGCCATCCCCGGGGAGCTGTTTTTT.

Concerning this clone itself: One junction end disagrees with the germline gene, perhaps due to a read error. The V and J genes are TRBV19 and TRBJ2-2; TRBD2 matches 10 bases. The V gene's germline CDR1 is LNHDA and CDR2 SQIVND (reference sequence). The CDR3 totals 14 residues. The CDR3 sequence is CAGSQLAGRGELFF. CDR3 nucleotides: TGTGCCGGTAGCCAACTAGCGGGACGTGGGGAGCTGTTTTTT.

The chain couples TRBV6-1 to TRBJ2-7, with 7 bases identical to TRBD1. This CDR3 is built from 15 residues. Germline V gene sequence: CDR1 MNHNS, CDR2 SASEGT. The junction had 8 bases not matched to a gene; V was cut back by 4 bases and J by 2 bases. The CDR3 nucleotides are TGTGCCAGCAGTGCCTTCCGGGACAGCCCCTACGAGCAGTACTTC. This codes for CASSAFRDSPYEQYF.

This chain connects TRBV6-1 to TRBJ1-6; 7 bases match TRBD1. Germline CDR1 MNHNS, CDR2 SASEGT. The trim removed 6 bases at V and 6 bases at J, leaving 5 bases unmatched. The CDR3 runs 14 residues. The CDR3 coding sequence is TGTGCCAGCAGAGCCGGACAGGTTAATTCACCCCTCCACTTT. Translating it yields CASRAGQVNSPLHF.

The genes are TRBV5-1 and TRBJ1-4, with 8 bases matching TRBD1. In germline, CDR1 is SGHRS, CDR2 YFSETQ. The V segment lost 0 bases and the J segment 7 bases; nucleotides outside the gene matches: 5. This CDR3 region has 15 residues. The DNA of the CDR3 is TGCGCCAGCAGCTTGGGGACAGGGAGTACTGAAAAACTGTTTTTT. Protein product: CASSLGTGSTEKLFF.

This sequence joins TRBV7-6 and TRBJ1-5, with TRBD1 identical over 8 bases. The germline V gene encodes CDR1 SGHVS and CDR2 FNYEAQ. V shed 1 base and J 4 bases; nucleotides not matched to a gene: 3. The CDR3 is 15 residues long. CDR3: CASSLGTGLNQPQHF. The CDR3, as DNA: TGTGCCAGCAGCTTAGGGACAGGGCTTAATCAGCCCCAGCATTTT.

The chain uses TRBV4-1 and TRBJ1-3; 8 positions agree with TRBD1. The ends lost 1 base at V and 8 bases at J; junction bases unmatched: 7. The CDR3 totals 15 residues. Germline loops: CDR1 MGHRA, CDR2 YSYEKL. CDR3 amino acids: CASSQVGRGLDTIYF. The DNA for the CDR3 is TGCGCCAGCAGCCAAGTTGGCAGGGGGCTTGACACCATATATTTT.

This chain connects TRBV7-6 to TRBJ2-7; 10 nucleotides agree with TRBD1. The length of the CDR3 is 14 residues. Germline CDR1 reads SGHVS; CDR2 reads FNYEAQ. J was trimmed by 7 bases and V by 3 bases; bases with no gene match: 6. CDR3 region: CASSFSGTGEEQYF. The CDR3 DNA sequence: TGTGCCAGCAGCTTTTCCGGGACAGGGGAGGAGCAGTACTTC.

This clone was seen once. CDR3 sequence reads: CASSQLSGKAYEQYF. CDR3 DNA: TGTGCCAGCAGCCAACTGAGCGGGAAGGCCTACGAGCAGTACTTC. This chain connects TRBV4-2 to TRBJ2-7, with 7 positions matching TRBD2. Looked up from germline, CDR1 is LGHNA and CDR2 is YNFKEQ. With V trimmed by 2 bases and J by 2 bases, 6 bases remained unmatched. There are 15 residues in the CDR3.

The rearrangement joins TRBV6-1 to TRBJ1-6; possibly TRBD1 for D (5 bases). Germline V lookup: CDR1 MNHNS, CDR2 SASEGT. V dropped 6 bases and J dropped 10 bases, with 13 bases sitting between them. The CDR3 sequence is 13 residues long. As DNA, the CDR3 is TGTGCCAGCAGGCCGGACGGGGCGTCACCCCTCCACTTT. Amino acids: CASRPDGASPLHF.

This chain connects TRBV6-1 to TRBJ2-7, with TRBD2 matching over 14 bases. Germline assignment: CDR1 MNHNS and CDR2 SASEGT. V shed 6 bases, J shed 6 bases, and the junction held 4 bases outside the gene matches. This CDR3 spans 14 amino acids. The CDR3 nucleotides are TGTGCCAGCAGCGAGGGACTAGCGGGAGTCGAGCAGTACTTC. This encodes CASSEGLAGVEQYF.

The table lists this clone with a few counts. The CDR3 region has the DNA TGTGCCAGCAGGAGGGATCAGGGGAGGTCTGAAGCTTTCTTT. This encodes CASRRDQGRSEAFF. The chain has TRBV2 and TRBJ1-1, with a weak D call TRBD1 (6 bases). This CDR3 contains 14 residues. The V gene lost 6 bases and the J gene lost 6 bases, with 17 bases spanning the gap. The germline CDR1 and CDR2 sequences are SNHLY and FYNNEI.

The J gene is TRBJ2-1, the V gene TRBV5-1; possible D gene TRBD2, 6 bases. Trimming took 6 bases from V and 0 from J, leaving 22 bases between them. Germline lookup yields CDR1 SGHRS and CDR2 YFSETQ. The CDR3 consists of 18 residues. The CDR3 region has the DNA TGCGCCAGCACCCCTGTATCGGGGGTCGCCAGCTCCTACAATGAGCAGTTCTTC. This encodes CASTPVSGVASSYNEQFF.

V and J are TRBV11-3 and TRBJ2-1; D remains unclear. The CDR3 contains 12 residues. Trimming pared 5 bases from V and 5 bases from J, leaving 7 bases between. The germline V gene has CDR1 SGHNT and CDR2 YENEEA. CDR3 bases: TGTGCCAGCAGCGCGATTAACAATGAGCAGTTCTTC. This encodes CASSAINNEQFF. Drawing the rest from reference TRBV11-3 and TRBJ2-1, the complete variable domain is EAGVVQSPRYKIIEKKQPVAFWCNPISGHNTLYWYLQNLGQGPELLIRYENEEAVDDSQLPKDRFSAERLKGVDSTLKIQPAELGDSAVYLCASSAINNEQFFGPGTRLTVL.

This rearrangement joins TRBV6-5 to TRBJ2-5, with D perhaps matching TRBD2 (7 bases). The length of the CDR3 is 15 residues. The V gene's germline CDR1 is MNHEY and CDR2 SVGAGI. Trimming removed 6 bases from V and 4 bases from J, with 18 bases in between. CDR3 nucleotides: TGTGCCAGCAGCCGTGGCGGGGGCCGGGGAGAGACCCAGTACTTC. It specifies CASSRGGGRGETQYF.

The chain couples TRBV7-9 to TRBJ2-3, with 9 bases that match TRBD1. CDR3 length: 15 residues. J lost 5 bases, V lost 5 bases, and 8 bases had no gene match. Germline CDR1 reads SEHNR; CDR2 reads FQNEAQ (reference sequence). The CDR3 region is CASSLGQGVIDTQYF. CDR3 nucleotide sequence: TGTGCCAGCAGCCTGGGACAGGGAGTGATAGATACGCAGTATTTT.

The CDR3 bases are TGTGCCAGCAGTTTTGATAGAACCAACTCTGGGGCCAACGTCCTGACTTTC. The encoded protein is CASSFDRTNSGANVLTF. V is TRBV27 and J is TRBJ2-6; D call uncertain. Deletions cut 3 bases from V and 0 bases from J, with 12 bases between. The CDR3 has 17 amino acids. In germline, CDR1 is MNHEY, CDR2 SMNVEV (reference sequence).

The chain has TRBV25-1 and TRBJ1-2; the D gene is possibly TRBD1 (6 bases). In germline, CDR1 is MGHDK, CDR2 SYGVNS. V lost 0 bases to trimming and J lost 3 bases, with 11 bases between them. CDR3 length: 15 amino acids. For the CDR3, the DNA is TGTGCCAGCAGTGAATATGCACAGGGTTACTATGGCTACACCTTC. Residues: CASSEYAQGYYGYTF.

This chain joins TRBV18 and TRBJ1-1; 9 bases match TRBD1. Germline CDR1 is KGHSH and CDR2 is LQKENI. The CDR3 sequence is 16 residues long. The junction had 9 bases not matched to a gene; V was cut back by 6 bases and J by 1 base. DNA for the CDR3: TGTGCCAGCTCGCTACTTGAACAGGGGGCGAACACTGAAGCTTTCTTT. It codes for CASSLLEQGANTEAFF.